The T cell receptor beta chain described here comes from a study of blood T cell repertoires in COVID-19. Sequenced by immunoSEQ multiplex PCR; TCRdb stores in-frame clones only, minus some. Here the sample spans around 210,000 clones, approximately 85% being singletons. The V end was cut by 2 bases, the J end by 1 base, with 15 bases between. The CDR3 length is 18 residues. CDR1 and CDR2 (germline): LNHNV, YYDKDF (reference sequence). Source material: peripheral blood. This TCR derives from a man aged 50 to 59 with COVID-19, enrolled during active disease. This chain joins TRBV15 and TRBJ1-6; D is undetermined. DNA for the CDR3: TGTGCCACCAGCAGACAGACTGTCCTGAGGTCCTATAATTCACCCCTCCACTTT. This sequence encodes CATSRQTVLRSYNSPLHF.